This paragraph covers one TCR beta chain sequence. Antigen specificity is unknown. These data are taken from a study of shared clonotypes between healthy human individuals. V shed 10 bases and J shed 2 bases, with 17 bases lying between them. The CDR3 has 14 amino acids. CDR1 is SEHNR and CDR2 is FQNEAQ in the germline V gene (reference sequence). Repertoires were generated with immunoSEQ multiplex PCR, while TCRdb's copy carries only in-frame clones and drops some. The sample contains 2,500,000 or so clones, 90% to 95% of which appear only once. Broader study findings: The study's rarefaction showed incomplete sorted-subset sequencing despite large depth.

V and J are TRBV7-9 and TRBJ1-2; no clear D. Material for sequencing was naive CD4+ T cells sorted from blood. Subset: CD45RA+ positively selected. The TCR sequence derives from a man younger than 35 in good health. Here the CDR3 reads CATRAGLINYGYTF. The CDR3 bases are TGTGCCACTCGGGCAGGCCTAATCAACTATGGCTACACCTTC.